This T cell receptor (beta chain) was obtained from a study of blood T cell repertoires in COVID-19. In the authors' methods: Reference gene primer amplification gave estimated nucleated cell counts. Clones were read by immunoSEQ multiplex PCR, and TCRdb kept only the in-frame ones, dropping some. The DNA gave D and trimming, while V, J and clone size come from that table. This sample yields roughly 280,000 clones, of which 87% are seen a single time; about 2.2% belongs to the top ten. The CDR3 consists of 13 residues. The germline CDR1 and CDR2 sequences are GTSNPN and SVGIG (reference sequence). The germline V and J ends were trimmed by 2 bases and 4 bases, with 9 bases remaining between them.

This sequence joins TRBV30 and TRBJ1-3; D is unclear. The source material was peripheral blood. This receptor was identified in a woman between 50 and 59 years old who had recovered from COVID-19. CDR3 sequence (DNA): TGTGCCTGGAGTTCGAGCGGGGGAAACACCATATATTTT. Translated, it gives CAWSSSGGNTIYF.